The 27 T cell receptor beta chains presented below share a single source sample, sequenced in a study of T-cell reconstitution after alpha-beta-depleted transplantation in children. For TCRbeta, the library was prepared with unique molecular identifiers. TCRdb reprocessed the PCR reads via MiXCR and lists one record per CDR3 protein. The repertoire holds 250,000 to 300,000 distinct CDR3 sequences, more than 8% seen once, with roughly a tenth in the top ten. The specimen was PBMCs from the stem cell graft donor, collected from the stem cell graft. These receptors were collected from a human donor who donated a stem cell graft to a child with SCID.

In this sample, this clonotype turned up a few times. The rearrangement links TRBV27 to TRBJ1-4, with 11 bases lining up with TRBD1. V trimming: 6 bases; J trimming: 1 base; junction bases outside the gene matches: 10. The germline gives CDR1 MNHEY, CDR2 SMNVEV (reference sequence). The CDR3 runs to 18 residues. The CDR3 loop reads CASRSLGTGGGTNEKLFF. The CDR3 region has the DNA TGTGCCAGCAGGTCCCTCGGGACAGGGGGTGGAACTAATGAAAAACTGTTTTTT.

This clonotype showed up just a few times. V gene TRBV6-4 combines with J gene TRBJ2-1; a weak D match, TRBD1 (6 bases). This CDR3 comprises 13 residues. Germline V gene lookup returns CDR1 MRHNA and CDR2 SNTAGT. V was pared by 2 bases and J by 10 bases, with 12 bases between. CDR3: CASSDNQGIEQFF. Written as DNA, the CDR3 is TGTGCCAGCAGTGACAATCAGGGGATAGAGCAGTTCTTC.

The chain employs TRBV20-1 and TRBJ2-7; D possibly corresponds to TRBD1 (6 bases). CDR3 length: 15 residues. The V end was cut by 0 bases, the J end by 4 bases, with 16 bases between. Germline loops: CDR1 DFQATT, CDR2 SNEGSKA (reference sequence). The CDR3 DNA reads TGCAGTGCTAGAGATCAGGTGGGGGACATTTACGAGCAGTACTTC. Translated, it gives CSARDQVGDIYEQYF.

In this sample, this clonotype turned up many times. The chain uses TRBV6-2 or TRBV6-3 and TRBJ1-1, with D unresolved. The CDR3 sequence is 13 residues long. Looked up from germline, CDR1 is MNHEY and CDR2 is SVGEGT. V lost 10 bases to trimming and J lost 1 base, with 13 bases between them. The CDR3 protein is CATSEGENTEAFF. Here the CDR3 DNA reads TGTGCCACCTCGGAGGGAGAGAACACTGAAGCTTTCTTT.

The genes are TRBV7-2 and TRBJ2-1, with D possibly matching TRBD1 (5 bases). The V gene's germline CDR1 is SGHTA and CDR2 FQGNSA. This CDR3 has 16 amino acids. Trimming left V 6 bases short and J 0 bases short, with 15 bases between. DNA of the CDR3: TGTGCCAGCAGACAGGACACCCTGAGCTCCTACAATGAGCAGTTCTTC. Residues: CASRQDTLSSYNEQFF.

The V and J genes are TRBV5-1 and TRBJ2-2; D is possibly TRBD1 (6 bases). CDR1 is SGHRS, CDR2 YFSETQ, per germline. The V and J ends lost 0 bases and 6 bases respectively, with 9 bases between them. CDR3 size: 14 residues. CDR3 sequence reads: CASSLATGSGELFF. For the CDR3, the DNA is TGCGCCAGCAGCTTGGCAACAGGGTCCGGGGAGCTGTTTTTT.

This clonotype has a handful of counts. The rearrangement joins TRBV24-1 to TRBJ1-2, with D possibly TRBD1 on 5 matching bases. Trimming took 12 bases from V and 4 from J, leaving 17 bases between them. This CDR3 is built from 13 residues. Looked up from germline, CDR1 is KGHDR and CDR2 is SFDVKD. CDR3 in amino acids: CAVLAGTFYGYTF. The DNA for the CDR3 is TGTGCCGTTTTGGCCGGGACTTTCTATGGCTACACCTTC.

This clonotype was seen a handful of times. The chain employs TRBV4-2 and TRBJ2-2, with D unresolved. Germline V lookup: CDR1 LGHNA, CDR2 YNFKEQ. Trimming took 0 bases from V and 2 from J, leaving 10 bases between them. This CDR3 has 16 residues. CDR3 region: CASSQEVASNTGELFF. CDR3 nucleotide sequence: TGTGCCAGCAGCCAAGAAGTGGCCTCTAACACCGGGGAGCTGTTTTTT.

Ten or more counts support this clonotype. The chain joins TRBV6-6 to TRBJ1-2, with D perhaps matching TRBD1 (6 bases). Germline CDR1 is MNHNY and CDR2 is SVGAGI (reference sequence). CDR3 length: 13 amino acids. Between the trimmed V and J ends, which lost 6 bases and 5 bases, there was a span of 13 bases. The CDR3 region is CASSTGQLYGYTF. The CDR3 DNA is TGTGCCAGCAGCACTGGACAGTTATATGGCTACACCTTC.

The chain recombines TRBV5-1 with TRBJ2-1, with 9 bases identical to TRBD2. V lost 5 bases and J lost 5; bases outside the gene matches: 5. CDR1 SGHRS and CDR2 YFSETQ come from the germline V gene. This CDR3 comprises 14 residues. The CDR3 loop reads CASRELAGNNEQFF. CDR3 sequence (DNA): TGCGCCAGCAGGGAACTAGCGGGCAACAATGAGCAGTTCTTC. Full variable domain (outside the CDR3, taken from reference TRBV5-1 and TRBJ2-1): KAGVTQTPRYLIKTRGQQVTLSCSPISGHRSVSWYQQTPGQGLQFLFEYFSETQRNKGNFPGRFSGRQFSNSRSEMNVSTLELGDSALYLCASRELAGNNEQFFGPGTRLTVL.

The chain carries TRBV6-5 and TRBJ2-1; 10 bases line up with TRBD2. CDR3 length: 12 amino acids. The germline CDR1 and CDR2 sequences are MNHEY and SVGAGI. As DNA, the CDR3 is TGTGCGAGCGGGGGGGCTCGGGATGAGCAGTTCTTC. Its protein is CASGGARDEQFF.

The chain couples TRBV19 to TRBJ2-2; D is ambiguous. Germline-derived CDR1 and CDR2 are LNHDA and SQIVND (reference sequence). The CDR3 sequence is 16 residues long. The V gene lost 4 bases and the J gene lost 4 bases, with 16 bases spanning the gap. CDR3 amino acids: CASSRVGTSGTGELFF. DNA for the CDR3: TGTGCCAGTAGTAGGGTTGGTACTTCGGGCACCGGGGAGCTGTTTTTT.

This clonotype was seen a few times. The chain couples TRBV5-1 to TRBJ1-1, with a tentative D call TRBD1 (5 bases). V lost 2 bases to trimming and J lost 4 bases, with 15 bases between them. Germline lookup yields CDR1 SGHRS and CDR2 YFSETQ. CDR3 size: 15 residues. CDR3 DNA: TGCGCCAGCAGCTTCAGGGAAACCCCCACCACTGAAGCTTTCTTT. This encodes CASSFRETPTTEAFF.

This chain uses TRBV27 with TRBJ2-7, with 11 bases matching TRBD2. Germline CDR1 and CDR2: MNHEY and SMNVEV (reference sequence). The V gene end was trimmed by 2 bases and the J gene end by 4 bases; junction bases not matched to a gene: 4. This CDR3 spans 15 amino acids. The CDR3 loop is CASSLIPSGGYEQYF. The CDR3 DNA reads TGTGCCAGCAGTTTAATTCCTAGCGGGGGGTACGAGCAGTACTTC.

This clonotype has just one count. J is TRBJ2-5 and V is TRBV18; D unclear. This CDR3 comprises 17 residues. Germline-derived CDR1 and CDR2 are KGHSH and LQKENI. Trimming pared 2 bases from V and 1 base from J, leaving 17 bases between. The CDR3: CASSPKVGSAFQETQYF. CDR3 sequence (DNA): TGTGCCAGCTCACCAAAGGTCGGCTCGGCGTTCCAAGAGACCCAGTACTTC.

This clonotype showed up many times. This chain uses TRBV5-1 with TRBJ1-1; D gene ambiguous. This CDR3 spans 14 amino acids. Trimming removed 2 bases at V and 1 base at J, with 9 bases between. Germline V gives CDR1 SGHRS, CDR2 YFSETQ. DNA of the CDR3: TGCGCCAGCAGCTTAGGGTACGAGAACACTGAAGCTTTCTTT. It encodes CASSLGYENTEAFF. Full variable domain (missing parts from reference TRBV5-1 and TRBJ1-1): KAGVTQTPRYLIKTRGQQVTLSCSPISGHRSVSWYQQTPGQGLQFLFEYFSETQRNKGNFPGRFSGRQFSNSRSEMNVSTLELGDSALYLCASSLGYENTEAFFGQGTRLTVV.

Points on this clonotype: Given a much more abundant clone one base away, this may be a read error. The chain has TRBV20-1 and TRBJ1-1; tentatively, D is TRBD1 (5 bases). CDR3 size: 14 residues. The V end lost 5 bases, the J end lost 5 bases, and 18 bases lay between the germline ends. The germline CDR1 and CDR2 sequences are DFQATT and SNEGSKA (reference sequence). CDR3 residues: CSARPGGGRTEAFF. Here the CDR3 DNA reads TGCAGTGCTCGGCCCGGGGGAGGGAGGACTGAAGCTTTCTTT.

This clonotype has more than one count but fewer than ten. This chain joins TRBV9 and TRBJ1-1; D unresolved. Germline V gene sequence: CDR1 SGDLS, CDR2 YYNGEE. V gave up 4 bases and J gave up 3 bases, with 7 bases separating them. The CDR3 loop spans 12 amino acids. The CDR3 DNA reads TGTGCCAGCAGCTTCCAGGACACTGAAGCTTTCTTT. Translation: CASSFQDTEAFF.

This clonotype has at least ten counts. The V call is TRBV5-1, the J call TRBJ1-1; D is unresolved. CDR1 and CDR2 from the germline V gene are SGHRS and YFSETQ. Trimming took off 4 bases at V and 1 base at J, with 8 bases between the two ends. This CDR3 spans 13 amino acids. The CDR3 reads CASSRRPNTEAFF. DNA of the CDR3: TGCGCCAGCAGCCGCCGCCCGAACACTGAAGCTTTCTTT. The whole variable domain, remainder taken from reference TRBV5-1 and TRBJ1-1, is KAGVTQTPRYLIKTRGQQVTLSCSPISGHRSVSWYQQTPGQGLQFLFEYFSETQRNKGNFPGRFSGRQFSNSRSEMNVSTLELGDSALYLCASSRRPNTEAFFGQGTRLTVV.

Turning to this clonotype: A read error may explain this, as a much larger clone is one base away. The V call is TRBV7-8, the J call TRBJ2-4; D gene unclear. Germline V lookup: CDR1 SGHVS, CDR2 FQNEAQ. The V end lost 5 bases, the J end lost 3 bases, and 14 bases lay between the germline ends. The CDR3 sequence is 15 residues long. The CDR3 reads CASSTETWVKNIQYF. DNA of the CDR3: TGTGCCAGCAGCACCGAGACATGGGTCAAAAACATTCAGTACTTC.

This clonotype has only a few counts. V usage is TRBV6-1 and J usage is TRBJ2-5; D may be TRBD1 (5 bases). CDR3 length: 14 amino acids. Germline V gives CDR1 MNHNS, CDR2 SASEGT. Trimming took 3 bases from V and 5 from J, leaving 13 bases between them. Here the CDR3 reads CASSELGVGETQYF. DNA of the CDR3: TGTGCCAGCAGTGAGCTAGGGGTGGGGGAGACCCAGTACTTC.

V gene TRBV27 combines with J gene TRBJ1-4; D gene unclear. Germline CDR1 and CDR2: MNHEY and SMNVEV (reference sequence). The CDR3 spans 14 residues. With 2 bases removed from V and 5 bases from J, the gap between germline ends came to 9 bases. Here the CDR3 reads CASSLVDGNEKLFF. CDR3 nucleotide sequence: TGTGCCAGCAGTTTAGTAGACGGGAATGAAAAACTGTTTTTT.

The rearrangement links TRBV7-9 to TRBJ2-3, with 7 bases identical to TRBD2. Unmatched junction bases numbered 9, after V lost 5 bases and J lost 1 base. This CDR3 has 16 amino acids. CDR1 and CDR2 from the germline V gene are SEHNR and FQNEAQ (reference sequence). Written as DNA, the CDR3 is TGTGCCAGCAGCGGCGGACTAGGGGTCGGCACAGATACGCAGTATTTT. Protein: CASSGGLGVGTDTQYF.

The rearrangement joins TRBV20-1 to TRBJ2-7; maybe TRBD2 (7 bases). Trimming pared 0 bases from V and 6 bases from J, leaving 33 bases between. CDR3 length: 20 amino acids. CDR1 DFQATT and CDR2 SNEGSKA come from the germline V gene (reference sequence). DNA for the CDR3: TGCAGTGCTAGAGATCCCCCCGAGTTGCGTAGGCTGGGGGGCGGGGGCGAGCAGTACTTC. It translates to CSARDPPELRRLGGGGEQYF.

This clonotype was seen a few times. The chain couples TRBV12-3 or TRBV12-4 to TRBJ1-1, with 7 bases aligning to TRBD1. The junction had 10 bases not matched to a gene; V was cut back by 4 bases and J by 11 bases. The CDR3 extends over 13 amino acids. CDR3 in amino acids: CASSYKTGSRAFF. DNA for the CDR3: TGTGCCAGCAGTTACAAGACAGGGTCAAGGGCTTTCTTT.

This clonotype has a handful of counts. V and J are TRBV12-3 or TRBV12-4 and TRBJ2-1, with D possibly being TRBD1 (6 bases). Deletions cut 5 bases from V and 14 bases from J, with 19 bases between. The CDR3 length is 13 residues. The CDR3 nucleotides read TGTGCCAGCAGTCCCTCCGGGACACCGTTTGAGTTCTTC. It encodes CASSPSGTPFEFF.

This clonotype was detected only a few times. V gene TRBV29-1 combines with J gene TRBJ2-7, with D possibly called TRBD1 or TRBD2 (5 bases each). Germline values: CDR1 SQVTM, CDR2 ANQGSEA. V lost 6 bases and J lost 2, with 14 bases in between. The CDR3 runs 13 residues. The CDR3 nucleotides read TGCAGCGTGGCTGGGACGCTTACCTACGAGCAGTACTTC. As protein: CSVAGTLTYEQYF.